This TCR beta chain was sequenced for a study of Ad26.COV2.S vaccination and SARS-CoV-2 variants (dated by TCRdb to the early 2020s). Context from the whole study: Donors in the vaccine arm were drawn from COV1001, a multicentre, randomized, double-blind, placebo-controlled phase I-IIa trial testing Ad26.COV2.S in healthy adults. TCRbeta repertoire sequencing was used to assess the specificity and breadth of SARS-CoV-2-reactive T cell receptors after Ad26.COV2.S vaccination. Blinding of investigators to trial group allocation was maintained during experiments and outcome assessment. A total of some 30 samples were included in the TCR-sequenced set, comprising around 19 Ad26.COV2.S vaccine recipients, 5 placebo recipients and 8 SARS-CoV-2 convalescent individuals. Trial participants were randomized into five groups of five: low-dose or high-dose Ad26.COV2.S given once or twice, or placebo on both occasions. Ad26.COV2.S was administered intramuscularly at 5 x 10^10 or 1 x 10^11 viral particles, either as a single shot or as two shots given 56 days apart. What the work shows at the level of the full study, not this receptor alone: Spike-specific TCR breadth was higher in Ad26.COV2.S recipients than in placebo recipients (P = 0.0014). After vaccination, spike-specific CD8+ and CD4+ T cell responses were reported to show substantial breadth. The authors noted that the TCR breadth and depth analyses may have underestimated total T cell responses. Non-spike TCR breadth was comparable between vaccine and placebo recipients, consistent with the vaccine containing only spike. The study lacked the statistical power to compare responses across vaccine doses or regimens.

The sample's treatment or condition label is to be understood as: roughly 20 received Ad26.COV2.S at low or high dose, single or two shots; several received placebo; per-sample allocation not given. For vaccine and placebo recipients, the sequenced repertoires came from samples collected on day 63 after the first injection. In Cohort 1b, about 25 adults aged 18-55 years were enrolled at a single site in Boston, USA, between 29 July and 7 August 2020. Ad26.COV2.S was a replication-incompetent adenovirus type 26 vector that expressed a prefusion-stabilized SARS-CoV-2 spike protein derived from the original Wuhan strain. Its CDR3 holds 10 amino acids, cysteine through phenylalanine. Of all the DNA, just the CDR3 is kept, 30 bases in frame from base 1. Looking up the germline V gene (reference sequence) yields CDR1 DFQATT and CDR2 SNEGSKA. For this chain, trimming is 6 bases at the V end and 8 bases at the J end, and the number of junction bases without a gene match is 2.

In regard to this clone: Its binding antigen is unknown. Within one base of it there is no much larger clone, and no base qualities were kept.

TCRbeta CDR3 regions were sequenced with the immunoSEQ Assay. After extraction, genomic DNA underwent amplification by bias-controlled multiplex PCR, followed by high-throughput sequencing. The authors' analysis ran thus. To quantify the absolute abundance of every unique TCRbeta CDR3 region, sequences were collapsed and filtered. Usable DNA was measured by amplifying reference genes present in all nucleated cells, and TCRbeta template counts were normalized to that usable DNA to estimate T cell fraction. Repertoire TCRs were annotated as SARS-CoV-2-specific when V gene, CDR3 amino acid sequence and J gene were exactly matched to a known reactive TCR set. The reference SARS-CoV-2 TCR set was derived from MIRA and filtered for enrichment in COVID-19-positive ImmuneCODE repertoires, a step that removed public or cross-reactive TCRs. Based on the MIRA antigens, annotated TCRs were further analysed at the level of specific ORF or position within ORF. Depth was the summed frequency of annotated unique rearrangements, while breadth was defined as annotated unique rearrangements over total unique productive rearrangements. Group comparisons of TCR breadth used two-sided Wilcoxon rank-sum tests. As stored in TCRdb, this immuneACCESS dataset retains in-frame rearrangements with V and J assigned. A fraction of the clones does not appear; measured against another copy, unresolved V genes explain less than half of the discrepancy, and the remainder lacks a known reason. That table furnishes V, J and clone size, whereas the DNA furnished D and trimming. The sample records hundreds of thousands of clones, more than 70% of which are singletons. The ten largest clones take up approximately 1.5% of the sample.

The chain uses TRBV20-1 and TRBJ1-1, with TRBD1 identical over 8 junction bases. The TCR comes from a person aged 18 to 65 who received the Ad26.COV2.S COVID-19 vaccine or a placebo. This sample comprised peripheral blood, obtained in a trial of Ad26.COV2.S vaccine versus placebo. The CDR3 region has the sequence CSARDREAFF. The DNA sequence is given as TGCAGTGCAAGGGACAGGGAAGCTTTCTTT.